This TCR beta chain comes out of a study of T cell responses to AZD1222 COVID-19 vaccine. The study, taken as a whole, reports: Scientists sampled the repertoires only once the peak T cell response had passed. Reports indicate that nearly half of spike-specific TCRs are directed at unmutated variant regions. With two AZD1222 doses given, Spike-specific TCR breadth and depth both rose. The number of AZD1222 recipients seropositive at baseline was only 5 to 7.

Generated by immunoSEQ multiplex PCR, the TCRdb table keeps only in-frame clones and is missing some. Of around 70,000 clones listed, 88% are singletons. In regard to this clone: The target antigen is unknown.

The J segment lost 6 bases and the V segment lost 1 base, leaving 6 bases of the junction unmatched. Germline CDR1 and CDR2: LNHNV and YYDKDF (reference sequence). This CDR3 region has 15 residues. This clonotype was sampled from an adult who received the MenACWY meningococcal vaccine as a control. The source material was peripheral blood, sampled 28 days after the second dose of the MenACWY control vaccine. This chain joins TRBV15 and TRBJ2-1, with 7 bases that match TRBD2. As DNA, the CDR3 is TGTGCCACCAGCAGAGGACCGAGGGAGGGCAATGAGCAGTTCTTC. Protein sequence: CATSRGPREGNEQFF.